This record covers a single T cell receptor (beta chain). The CDR3 loop spans 14 amino acids. Germline loops: CDR1 SNHLY, CDR2 FYNNEI. Authors' processing steps: Cell counts per sample came from amplifying reference gene primers. Sequencing used immunoSEQ multiplex PCR; TCRdb keeps in-frame clones, though not all of them. The DNA gave D and trimming, while V, J and clone size come from that table. The sample includes around 270,000 clones, around 81% seen only once; the top ten take 15% to 18%. This entry is derived from a study of blood T cell repertoires in COVID-19. Study as a whole: Researchers got acute and convalescent COVID-19 samples from the United States, Italy and Spain. T cells, B-cell-depleted T cells, or PBMCs provided the cDNA or gDNA that served as material.

Recruited during active infection, patients (from Seattle) were subsequently followed longitudinally. Sequencing was done on a sample of peripheral blood. J is TRBJ2-3 and V is TRBV2; the match to TRBD1 covers 8 bases. This TCR was recovered from an older person with COVID-19, enrolled during active disease. CDR3 DNA: TGTGCACTATATAGACAGGGGAAGGAGGATACGCAGTATTTT. This translates into CALYRQGKEDTQYF.